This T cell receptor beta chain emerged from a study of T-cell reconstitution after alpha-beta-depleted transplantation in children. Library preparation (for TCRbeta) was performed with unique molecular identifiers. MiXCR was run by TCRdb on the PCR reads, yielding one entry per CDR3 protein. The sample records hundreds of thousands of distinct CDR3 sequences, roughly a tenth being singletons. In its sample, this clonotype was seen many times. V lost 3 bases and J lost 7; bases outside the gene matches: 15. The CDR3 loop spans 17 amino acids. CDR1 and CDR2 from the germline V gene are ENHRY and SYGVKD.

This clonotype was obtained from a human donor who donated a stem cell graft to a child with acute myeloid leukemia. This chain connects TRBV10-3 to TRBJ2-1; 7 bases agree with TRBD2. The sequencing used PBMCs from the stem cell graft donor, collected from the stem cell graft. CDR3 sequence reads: CAISDELVLAIRNEQFF. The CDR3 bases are TGTGCCATCAGTGATGAACTCGTACTAGCGATTAGAAATGAGCAGTTCTTC.